This T cell receptor (beta chain) was sequenced during a study of shared clonotypes between healthy human individuals. This CDR3 is built from 12 residues. V gave up 1 base and J gave up 7 bases, with 5 bases separating them. Germline V lookup: CDR1 SGHVS, CDR2 FQNEAQ. Into CD45RA+ naive and CD45RA-negative memory subsets, the CD4+ cells were split. At the deep level, the assay was run. Several immunoSEQ 96-well plates shared each subset's DNA, each plate a replicate. Measured with immunoSEQ multiplex PCR; TCRdb has only the in-frame clones, and not every one. The sample contains around 2,000,000 clones, roughly 94% of which appear only once.

This TCR came from a man younger than 30 in good health. The sequenced material came from naive CD4+ T cells sorted from blood. Indicated subset: CD45RA+ positively selected. This sequence joins TRBV7-8 and TRBJ2-1; D possibly corresponds to TRBD1 (5 bases). The CDR3 DNA is TGTGCCAGCAGCTTAGACAGGAATGAGCAGTTCTTC. It translates to CASSLDRNEQFF.